The clone carrying this T cell receptor beta chain appeared a few times. Its antigen is not identified. This sample is drawn from a study of post-analysis software for immune sequencing data. Study-wide points: Controls showed lower frequencies than patients for four to six TRBV segments, and TRBV5-6, TRBV5-1 and TRBV20-1 were among these.

Incorporated into the TCR beta cDNA libraries were unique molecular identifiers, which served to reduce PCR and sequencing biases. From the PCR reads, TCRdb called clonotypes with MiXCR, one entry per CDR3 protein. In the table there are roughly 870,000 distinct CDR3 sequences, approximately 50% of which are singletons. The V gene's germline CDR1 is LNHNV and CDR2 YYDKDF (reference sequence). The CDR3 covers 12 residues. V gave up 4 bases and J gave up 6 bases, with 10 bases separating them. The receptor was derived from a girl aged 5-17 years with multiple sclerosis. The V gene is TRBV15, the J gene TRBJ2-7, with D unresolved. Specimen: blood. The CDR3 region has the DNA TGTGCCACCAGCAATGGCTTCAGCGAGCAGTACTTC. Amino acid sequence: CATSNGFSEQYF.